This is a list of T cell receptor beta chains from one sample in a study of naive and memory T cell subsets. One entry per CDR3 protein, called by TCRdb with MiXCR from the 5' RACE reads. The profile covers about 62,000 distinct CDR3 sequences, with approximately 8% appearing a single time and roughly 21% taken by the ten largest. These receptors all come from a female donor in good health. The CDR3 runs from the conserved cysteine through the conserved F or W. Fields, in order: J gene, V gene, clone size, D gene, CDR3 protein, CDR3 DNA. D genes are given only for firm matches. Size values are once, few and many counts, or a class for expanded clones, and some rows have none.

TRBJ2-3 | TRBV29-1 | many | . | CSVEKDTQYF | TGCAGCGTTGAAAAGGATACGCAGTATTTT
TRBJ2-3 | TRBV19 | few | . | CASSRRDVSTDTQYF | TGTGCCAGTAGCCGACGGGACGTGAGCACAGATACGCAGTATTTT
TRBJ2-7 | TRBV6-6 | many | . | CASSYTGAYEQYF | TGTGCCAGCAGTTACACAGGAGCCTACGAGCAGTACTTC
TRBJ1-2 | TRBV20-1 | . | TRBD1 | CSSPLRAGGNYGYTF | TGCAGTTCCCCCCTTCGTGCAGGGGGCAACTATGGCTACACCTTC
TRBJ2-7 | TRBV6-5 | few | TRBD2 | CASSSGLEYEQYF | TGTGCCAGCAGTTCGGGACTAGAGTACGAGCAGTACTTC
TRBJ2-3 | TRBV7-8 | . | . | CASSATRDTQYF | TGTGCCAGCAGCGCCACAAGAGATACGCAGTATTTT
TRBJ1-4 | TRBV6-1 | many | . | CASRGGLATNEKLFF | TGTGCCAGCAGGGGCGGGTTGGCAACTAATGAAAAACTGTTTTTT
TRBJ2-2 | TRBV7-6 | . | . | CASKQPGLLNTGELFF | TGTGCCAGCAAACAACCGGGACTCTTAAACACCGGGGAGCTGTTTTTT
TRBJ2-1 | TRBV19 | . | TRBD1 | CASSIGLLRTGGDEQFF | TGTGCCAGTAGTATAGGCCTCCTAAGGACAGGGGGGGATGAGCAGTTCTTC
TRBJ1-4 | TRBV7-2 | . | . | CASSLGAAATNEKLFF | TGTGCCAGCAGCTTAGGAGCGGCAGCCACTAATGAAAAACTGTTTTTT
TRBJ2-1 | TRBV7-3 | few | TRBD1 | CASSLTGTGAGYNEQFF | TGTGCCAGCAGCTTAACCGGGACAGGGGCGGGGTACAATGAGCAGTTCTTC
TRBJ2-5 | TRBV6-2/TRBV6-3 | few | TRBD2 | CASSYSPGLVETQYF | TGTGCCAGCAGTTACTCTCCAGGACTAGTTGAGACCCAGTACTTC
TRBJ2-1 | TRBV7-3 | many | . | CASSLLGAGPNEQFF | TGTGCCAGCAGCCTTCTGGGGGCGGGGCCTAATGAGCAGTTCTTC
TRBJ2-7 | TRBV14 | . | . | CASSQGPEQYF | TGTGCCAGCAGCCAAGGTCCGGAGCAGTACTTC
TRBJ2-6 | TRBV19 | few | . | CASTPLWSTGSSSGANVLTF | TGTGCCAGTACCCCCCTCTGGTCCACAGGTTCTAGCTCTGGGGCCAACGTCCTGACTTTC
TRBJ1-4 | TRBV2 | few | . | CASRTPGATNEKLFF | TGTGCCAGCAGGACCCCAGGAGCAACTAATGAAAAACTGTTTTTT
TRBJ2-5 | TRBV29-1 | . | TRBD1 | CSVIRDSDQETQYF | TGCAGCGTCATCCGGGACAGCGACCAAGAGACCCAGTACTTC
TRBJ2-4 | TRBV2 | few | TRBD1 | CASSPGQGTKNIQYF | TGTGCCAGCAGTCCGGGACAGGGGACAAAAAACATTCAGTACTTC
TRBJ2-1 | TRBV7-3 | few | . | CASSLKLVTAHYNEQFF | TGTGCCAGCAGCTTAAAGTTGGTGACTGCTCACTACAATGAGCAGTTCTTC
TRBJ2-1 | TRBV20-1 | many | . | CSGCPRSSYNEQFF | TGCAGTGGGTGTCCACGGAGTTCCTACAATGAGCAGTTCTTC
TRBJ2-7 | TRBV6-2/TRBV6-3 | few | TRBD1 | CASSNSDRVDYEQYF | TGTGCCAGCAGTAACAGTGACAGGGTCGACTACGAGCAGTACTTC
TRBJ1-1 | TRBV19 | . | TRBD1 | CASSPRQGNTEAFF | TGTGCCAGTAGTCCACGACAGGGCAACACTGAAGCTTTCTTT
TRBJ2-1 | TRBV2 | few | . | CASSTLAQISEQFF | TGTGCCAGCAGTACATTAGCCCAGATATCCGAGCAGTTCTTC
TRBJ1-2 | TRBV4-1 | few | . | CASSLWGAGDNYGDTF | TGCGCCAGCAGCTTATGGGGGGCAGGGGATAACTATGGCGACACCTTC
TRBJ2-1 | TRBV20-1 | . | TRBD2 | CSASPSGGGNEQFF | TGCAGTGCTAGTCCTAGCGGGGGGGGAAATGAGCAGTTCTTC
TRBJ2-1 | TRBV29-1 | . | . | CSVEWVRVRNEQFF | TGCAGCGTTGAATGGGTGAGGGTACGGAATGAGCAGTTCTTC
TRBJ1-2 | TRBV6-1 | . | . | CASSEGLYGYTF | TGTGCCAGCAGTGAAGGTCTTTATGGCTACACCTTC
TRBJ1-5 | TRBV20-1 | many | . | CSASSRRINQPQHF | TGCAGTGCTAGTTCTAGGAGAATCAATCAGCCCCAGCATTTT
TRBJ2-3 | TRBV6-5 | . | TRBD1 | CASSYGQGVADTQYF | TGTGCCAGCAGTTACGGGCAGGGGGTAGCAGATACGCAGTATTTT
TRBJ2-2 | TRBV7-9 | . | . | CASSSPGRGTDTGELFF | TGTGCCAGCAGTTCTCCAGGGCGGGGGACAGACACCGGGGAGCTGTTTTTT
TRBJ2-7 | TRBV5-4 | few | . | CASSSMTRTYEQYF | TGTGCCAGCAGCTCAATGACTAGAACCTACGAGCAGTACTTC
TRBJ2-7 | TRBV5-1 | . | TRBD2 | CASSLGLGGAAYEQYF | TGCGCCAGCAGCTTGGGCCTCGGGGGGGCTGCGTACGAGCAGTACTTC
TRBJ1-3 | TRBV28 | . | . | CASSPQGLGNTIYF | TGTGCCAGCAGTCCGCAGGGGTTAGGAAACACCATATATTTT
TRBJ2-1 | TRBV28 | . | TRBD2 | CASSPGTSGINEQFF | TGTGCCAGCAGTCCCGGGACTAGCGGGATCAATGAGCAGTTCTTC
TRBJ2-6 | TRBV20-1 | . | . | CSARAQGSGANVLTF | TGCAGTGCTAGGGCTCAGGGGTCAGGGGCCAACGTCCTGACTTTC